This T cell receptor beta chain stems from a study of beta chain features in type 1 diabetes. Study conclusions and caveats: Short templates might get an advantage during PCR, and this would be equal in patients and controls. Cells that show high TCR expression could be over-represented by cDNA sequencing. The study found moderately but significantly shorter TCRB CDR3s in all four CD4+ subsets of Type 1 diabetes patients.

CD45RO/CCR7/CD25/CD127/CD95/CD27 separated CD4+ naive, central memory, regulatory and stem cell-like memory cells by sorting. A word on this clone: Antigen unknown. One junction end does not reproduce the germline sequence, and a read error may be involved.

Of the isolated RNA, all was reverse transcribed, and so the sequenced material was expressed TCRB transcripts. The data were produced by immunoSEQ multiplex PCR, yet TCRdb's version contains in-frame clones alone and is incomplete. The sample lists 300,000 to 450,000 clones; 9.6% were seen once. The sequencing input was central memory CD4+ T cells from blood. The sequence came from a man aged 30 to 39 with type 1 diabetes.

The CDR3 region is CASSVTSDTGELFF. DNA for the CDR3: TGCGCCAGCAGCGTGACTAGCGATACCGGGGAGCTGTTTTTT. The chain recombines TRBV5-4 with TRBJ2-2; 8 bases align to TRBD2. This CDR3 has 14 residues. Germline assignment: CDR1 SGHNT and CDR2 YYREEE (reference sequence).